This TCR beta chain is drawn from a study of shared clonotypes between healthy human individuals. Study outcomes and limitations: Sorted-subset sequencing was shown by rarefaction to be incomplete despite large depth.

Repertoires were generated with immunoSEQ multiplex PCR, while TCRdb's copy carries only in-frame clones and drops some. The sample carries around 2.1 million clones, under 95% recorded once. It was CD45RO-negative cells, positively selected for CCR7, that made up naive CD8 cells, with terminally differentiated effector memory CD45RA+ cells excluded. The germline gives CDR1 SGHDT, CDR2 YYEEEE. The J segment lost 1 base and the V segment lost 0 bases, leaving 4 bases of the junction unmatched. This CDR3 has 16 amino acids. A remark on this clone: Its antigen is as yet unknown.

This receptor was taken from a man aged 18-30 years in good health. Some clones in this sample may be carry-over from other donors' samples. The sequenced sample consisted of naive CD8+ T cells from PBMCs. This chain links TRBV5-6 with TRBJ2-3; TRBD2 matches at 8 bases. In DNA, the CDR3 is TGTGCCAGCAGCTTGGCCTTGACTAGCGGCACAGATACGCAGTATTTT. Translated, it gives CASSLALTSGTDTQYF.